This T cell receptor (beta chain) was obtained from a study of regulatory T cells in long-lasting Graves disease (dated by TCRdb to the early 2020s). Background for the entire study: Newly diagnosed Graves' disease patients had taken antithyroid drugs for less than 3 months. TCR sequencing covered some 13 persistent and roughly 20 newly diagnosed Graves' disease patients, around 35 samples in total. This study used TCR sequencing and RNA sequencing of peripheral blood to compare persistent Graves' disease patients against newly diagnosed Graves' disease patients. The study was registered as a clinical trial and conducted in China.

According to the study, the label for this sample's time point signals: newly diagnosed GD, antithyroid drugs for less than 3 months. RNA was extracted from PBMCs in TRIzol for both TCR sequencing and RNA sequencing. The diagnosis of Graves' disease was made according to American Thyroid Association guidelines. Patients were recruited from an endocrinology department in Xi'an, China. From each patient, approximately 9 milliliters of peripheral blood was collected into an EDTA anticoagulant tube. Ficoll Paque Plus density gradient separation was used to isolate PBMCs, and no additional T cell sorting was done. An Agilent 2100 Bioanalyzer and agarose gel were used to assess RNA quality, and a NanoDrop 2000 was used to measure RNA concentration. The cysteine opens and the phenylalanine closes a CDR3 of 16 amino acids. The sequence is cut down to CDR3 DNA, 48 bases in frame from base 1. Deletion took 2 bases off V and 0 bases off J, with a span of 14 bases between the germline ends. The germline V gene sets CDR1 to MNHNS and CDR2 to SASEGT.

What the work shows at the level of the full study, not this receptor alone: Persistent disease showed preferential use of TRBV28, TRBJ1-2 and TRBJ2-5, whereas newly diagnosed disease favored TRBV20-1 and TRBJ2-1. Peripheral blood alone was examined, since thyroid tissue, which constituted the primary lesion, could not be accessed. Lower TCR Shannon entropy and fewer highly expanded clones were observed in persistent Graves' disease patients than in newly diagnosed patients, which suggested clonal expansion. The small sample size was acknowledged by the authors as a limitation that may reduce accuracy. Sequencing and analysis were limited to the TCR beta chain. More public clonotypes were shared among persistent patients (roughly 3,000) than among newly diagnosed patients (roughly 1,000).

Receptor libraries were prepared by multiplex PCR. TCRdb lists the instrument as Illumina HiSeq 4000. TCR beta libraries were built with iRepertoire HTBI primers and Arm-PCR amplification of CDR3 regions. PCR products were gel purified before sequencing. Processing in the source paper ran as follows. Gene usage analysis of CDR3 amino acid clonotypes relied on the approximately 68 TRBV and 13 to 15 TRBJ segments identified across samples. COPE and FqMerger were used to merge the filtered high-quality paired reads into contigs. Contigs were aligned with BLAST to IMGT TRBV, TRBD and TRBJ reference genes, and CDR3 was defined per IMGT. Any clonotype with a frequency above 0.1% was counted as a highly expanded clone. Repertoire diversity was measured by Shannon entropy, and V-J evenness by the Gini coefficient. A clonotype found in more than one individual was treated as public. TCRdb passed the public sequencing reads through fastp at Q25 and MiXCR, retaining productive beta sequences. Every entry covers one CDR3 protein and lists the most common genes and DNA from its rows. V and J calls and clone size were set by TCRdb, not the authors. The sample records 370,000 or so distinct CDR3 sequences, around 15% of which are singletons. The top ten clones comprise 20% to 25% of the sample.

This clonotype has a handful of counts. Its antigen is still unknown. Per-base qualities were not stored, and no clone one base away is much larger. These data were likewise used in another study, on T cells in Graves' hyperthyroidism and ophthalmopathy. As noted in the second study: Stable Graves' hyperthyroidism was defined as the absence of progression to ophthalmopathy over 18 months of follow-up. Hyperthyroidism patients were newly diagnosed, had a disease duration of under 2 months, and were aged 18 to 65 years. Any patient with an uncontrolled infection, another autoimmune disease, pregnancy or lactation was excluded. Diagnoses were established on the basis of clinical symptoms, serum thyroxine and TRAb, thyroid ultrasound, and orbital computed tomography. A first-round RT-PCR of the TCR CDR3 used the HTBI primer set with the Qiagen OneStep RT-PCR kit. Blood samples also contained most of the expanded thyroid clonotypes (frequency above 0.001), which suggests that blood repertoires may reflect thyroid immune responses. A model built on a 13 V-J signature distinguished ophthalmopathy from stable hyperthyroidism, reaching roughly 88% sensitivity and about 81% specificity in cross-validation and 80%/75% in testing. In validation, the model predicted progression to ophthalmopathy with just under 71% sensitivity and over 72% specificity, a median of 6.5 months before onset. To identify TCR V-J signatures that set the groups apart, the researchers used a discovery cohort of 100 patients, made up of around 42 with Graves' ophthalmopathy and 57 with stable Graves' hyperthyroidism. An independent validation cohort of fewer than 20 hyperthyroidism patients and roughly 16 patients who later progressed to ophthalmopathy tested prospective prediction of ophthalmopathy. The approximately 95 discovery patients were divided at random into training and test sets in a 7:3 ratio. In addition, the study compared T-cell repertoires in thyroid tissue and in blood from roughly six Graves' hyperthyroidism patients. After sampling, hyperthyroidism patients received methimazole starting at 30 mg daily, and ophthalmopathy patients received high-dose intravenous methylprednisolone. Libraries were constructed in a second round of multiplex PCR, after which size selection and purification were carried out. Paired-end sequencing of the libraries was performed with 100 bp reads on an Illumina HiSeq2000. SOAPnuke was used to process the raw data, with reads discarded if the reads contained adapters or uncalled bases, had a mean Phred below 15, or lacked an exact constant-primer or identifier match. High-quality paired reads were merged with COPE v1.2.5, and unique nucleotide sequences were defined as clonotypes. Clonotypes were aligned to IMGT TRBV, TRBD and TRBJ reference segments using MiTCR v1.1. The analysis was restricted to V-J combinations with a frequency above 0.0001, which together covered 99.2% of the repertoires. The TCS score was defined as F50 (clonal expansion) divided by E x V (chaos), with BLOSUM62-based TCRdist calculated between CDR3 peptides within each V-J. Welch's t-statistics and random forest reduced 514 V-J features to roughly 13, which were used in a naive Bayes classifier (R e1071). No statistical method was used to fix the sample size in advance, and group allocation was not hidden from the investigators. The paper describes TCR Vbeta CDR3 sequencing of 120 to 150 peripheral blood samples, made up of 43 ophthalmopathy patients, roughly 75 hyperthyroidism patients and approximately 17 progressor patients.

This clonotype was sampled from a woman younger than 35 with Graves disease. Donor details come from another sample of the same person, matched by shared clones. The sequence joins TRBV6-1 to TRBJ2-7, with the D gene not confidently named. Sample: peripheral blood mononuclear cells (PBMCs), taken at new diagnosis, from a patient treated with antithyroid drugs. The CDR3 amino acid sequence is: CASSESMGLSSYEQYF. Read as DNA, the sequence is TGTGCCAGCAGTGAATCTATGGGCCTCAGCTCCTACGAGCAGTACTTC.